This TCR beta chain was profiled in a study of tumor-infiltrating lymphocytes in primary liver carcinoma. Study overall: All patients had surgically resected primary liver carcinoma.

The V gene lost 0 bases and the J gene lost 0 bases, with 12 bases spanning the gap. Germline CDR1 is SGHRS and CDR2 is YFSETQ. The CDR3 extends over 16 amino acids. Reverse transcription of around 0.45 ug total RNA with a constant-region primer produced TCR beta cDNA. ARM-PCR was slightly modified, and three nested multiplex PCR rounds with it gave rise to the TCR beta libraries. Forward primers for TRBV1-TRBV30 and a C-beta reverse primer served the first two PCR rounds, at approximately 10 cycles each. From the multiplex PCR reads, TCRdb called clonotypes with MiXCR, one entry per CDR3 protein. This table holds a few hundred thousand distinct CDR3 sequences, approximately 58% found once. Unsorted whole blood supplied the RNA, and germline DNA was extracted too. Chronic HBV infection, untreated so far, was present in the patients.

Sequencing used peripheral blood. The rearrangement links TRBV5-1 to TRBJ1-2, with D uncertain. The receptor comes from a young woman with primary liver carcinoma and hepatitis B virus infection. CDR3 amino acids: CASSLERAVANYGYTF. The CDR3 DNA follows: TGCGCCAGCAGCTTGGAAAGAGCGGTGGCTAACTATGGCTACACCTTC.